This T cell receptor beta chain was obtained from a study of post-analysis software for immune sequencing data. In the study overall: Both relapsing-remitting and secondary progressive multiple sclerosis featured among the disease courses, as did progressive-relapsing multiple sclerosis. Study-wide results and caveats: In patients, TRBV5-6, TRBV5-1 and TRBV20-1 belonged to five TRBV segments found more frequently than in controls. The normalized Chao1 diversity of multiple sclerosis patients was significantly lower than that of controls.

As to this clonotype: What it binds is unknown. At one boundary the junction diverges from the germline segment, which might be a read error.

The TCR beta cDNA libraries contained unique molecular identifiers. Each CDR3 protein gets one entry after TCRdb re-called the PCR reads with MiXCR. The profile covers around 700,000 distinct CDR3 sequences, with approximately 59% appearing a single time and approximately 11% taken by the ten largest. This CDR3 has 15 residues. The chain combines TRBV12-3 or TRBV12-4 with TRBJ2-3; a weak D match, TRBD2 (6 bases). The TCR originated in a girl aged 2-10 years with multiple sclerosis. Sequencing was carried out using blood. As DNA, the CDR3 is TGTGCCAGCAGATATAGCGGAAAAAGAACAGATGCGCAGTATTTT. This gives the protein CASRYSGKRTDAQYF.